This T cell receptor (beta chain) is drawn from a study of blood T cell repertoires in COVID-19. For the study at large: From T cells, B-cell-depleted T cells, or PBMCs came the material, which was cDNA or gDNA.

TCRdb keeps only in-frame clones here, not all; method: immunoSEQ multiplex PCR. The sample comprises 380,000 or so clones, nearly 90% of which are singletons, and roughly 2% rests with the top ten. The CDR3 has 15 residues. From germline, CDR1 is LGHNA and CDR2 YNFKEQ. V shed 3 bases, J shed 6 bases, and the junction held 10 bases outside the gene matches. Participants, about 18 to 95 years old, spanned under 25 US areas. Allocation to cohorts depended on clinical history reported by the participants. The sequencing input was PBMCs or T cells enriched from blood (not recorded which). This rearrangement joins TRBV4-2 to TRBJ1-2; 7 bases match TRBD1. The source of this sequence is a woman aged 40 to 50 with acute COVID-19. CDR3 nucleotide sequence: TGTGCCAGCAGCCAGGGACAGTTCCTAAGTGATGGCTACACCTTC. It specifies CASSQGQFLSDGYTF.